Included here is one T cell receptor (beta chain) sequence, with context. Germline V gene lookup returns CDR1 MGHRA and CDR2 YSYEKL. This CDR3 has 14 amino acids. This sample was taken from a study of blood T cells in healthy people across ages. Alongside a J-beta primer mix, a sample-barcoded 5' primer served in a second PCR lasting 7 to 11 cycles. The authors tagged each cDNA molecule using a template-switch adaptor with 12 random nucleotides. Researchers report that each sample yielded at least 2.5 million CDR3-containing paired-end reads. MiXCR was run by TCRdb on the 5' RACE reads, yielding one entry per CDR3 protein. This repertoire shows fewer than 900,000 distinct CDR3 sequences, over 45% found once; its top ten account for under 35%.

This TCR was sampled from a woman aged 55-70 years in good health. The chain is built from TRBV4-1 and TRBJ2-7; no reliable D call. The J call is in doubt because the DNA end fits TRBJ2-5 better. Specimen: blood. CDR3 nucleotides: TGCGCCAGCAGCCAAGCAACCCTAATGGGGACCCAGTACTTC. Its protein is CASSQATLMGTQYF.